This T cell receptor beta chain was recovered during a study of metastatic and nonmetastatic thyroid tumors. Before thyroid surgery, none of the patients had received any treatment. TCRdb reprocessed the PCR reads using MiXCR. In the table there are tens of thousands of clones, 20% to 25% of which are singletons. In its sample, this clone was seen many times. Per the germline V gene, CDR1 is GTSNPN and CDR2 is SVGIG (reference sequence). The V gene lost 1 base and the J gene lost 2 bases, with 8 bases spanning the gap. The CDR3 sequence is 14 residues long. The TCR sequence derives from a female donor with papillary thyroid cancer or a benign thyroid nodule (not recorded which). Some clones in this sample may be carry-over from other donors' samples. This chain joins TRBV30 and TRBJ1-4; D is unresolved. What was sequenced was adjacent normal tissue. CDR3 amino acids: CAWSGRRTNEKLFF. In nucleotides, the CDR3 is TGTGCCTGGAGTGGGCGACGGACTAATGAAAAACTGTTTTTT.